This TCR beta chain was sequenced in a study of early T cells in non-severe SARS-CoV-2 infection. Study context: Sequencing used unsorted whole-blood bulk RNA, so chains lack pairing.

In the library, individual cDNA molecules carried attached unique molecular identifiers. TCRdb re-derived calls from the 5' RACE reads in MiXCR, one entry per CDR3 protein. The sample lists about 98,000 distinct CDR3 sequences, 9.5% to 11% occurring once. The CDR3 is 13 amino acids. Trimming took off 4 bases at V and 1 base at J, with 10 bases between the two ends. The germline gives CDR1 SQVTM, CDR2 ANQGSEA. The sequence came from an adult who was a healthcare worker with PCR-confirmed SARS-CoV-2 infection or an uninfected control (not recorded which). Sequenced input: whole blood. The V gene is TRBV29-1, the J gene TRBJ1-2; D gene ambiguous. The CDR3 DNA reads TGCAGCGTTGCGCTGGGAGATAACTATGGCTACACCTTC. Translation gives CSVALGDNYGYTF.